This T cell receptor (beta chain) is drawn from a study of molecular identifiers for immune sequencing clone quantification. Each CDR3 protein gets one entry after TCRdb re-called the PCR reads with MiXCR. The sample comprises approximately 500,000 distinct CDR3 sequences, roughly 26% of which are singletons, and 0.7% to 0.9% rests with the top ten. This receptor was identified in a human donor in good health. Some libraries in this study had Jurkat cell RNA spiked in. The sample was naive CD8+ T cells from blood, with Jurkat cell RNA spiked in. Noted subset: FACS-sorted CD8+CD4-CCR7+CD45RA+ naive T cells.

The CDR3 here is CASSLRASGTNEQFF. CDR3 nucleotide sequence: TGTGCCAGCAGCTTAAGGGCTAGCGGGACCAATGAGCAGTTCTTC. The chain recombines TRBV7-9 with TRBJ2-1, with 9 positions matching TRBD2. Germline V gives CDR1 SEHNR, CDR2 FQNEAQ (reference sequence). The CDR3 is 15 amino acids. The junction had 5 bases not matched to a gene; V was cut back by 2 bases and J by 6 bases. The full variable domain, its missing parts supplied by reference TRBV7-9 and TRBJ2-1, is DTGVSQNPRHKITKRGQNVTFRCDPISEHNRLYWYRQTLGQGPEFLTYFQNEAQLEKSRLLSDRFSAERPKGSFSTLEIQRTEQGDSAMYLCASSLRASGTNEQFFGPGTRLTVL.